This T cell receptor (beta chain) derives from a study of blood T cell repertoires in COVID-19. Across the whole study: The cDNA or gDNA used as material had been derived from T cells, B-cell-depleted T cells, or PBMCs.

Germline CDR1 MNHEY, CDR2 SVGAGI. The trim removed 7 bases at V and 5 bases at J, leaving 5 bases unmatched. The CDR3 is 14 amino acids. Per the original data handling: Estimation of nucleated cell counts was performed using reference gene primer amplification. The assay was immunoSEQ multiplex PCR, and TCRdb's table has in-frame clones only and misses some. The V and J calls and clone size come from that table; D and trimming were worked out from the DNA. The sample shows more than 85,000 clones, 70% to 90% of them seen only once. The J gene is TRBJ1-6, the V gene TRBV6-5; TRBD1 agrees at 7 bases. The source is a man in his 70s with acute or convalescent COVID-19. The sample taken for sequencing was peripheral blood. DNA of the CDR3: TGTGCCAGCAATCGACAGGGCAATAATTCACCCCTCCACTTT. This gives the protein CASNRQGNNSPLHF.